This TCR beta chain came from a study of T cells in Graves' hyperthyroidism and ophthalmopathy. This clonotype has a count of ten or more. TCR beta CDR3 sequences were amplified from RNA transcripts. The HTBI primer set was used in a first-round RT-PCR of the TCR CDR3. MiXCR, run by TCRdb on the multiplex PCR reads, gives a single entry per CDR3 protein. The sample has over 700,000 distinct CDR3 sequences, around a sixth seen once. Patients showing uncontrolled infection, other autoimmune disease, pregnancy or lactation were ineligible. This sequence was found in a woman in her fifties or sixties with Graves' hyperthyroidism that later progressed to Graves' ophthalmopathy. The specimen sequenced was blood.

For the CDR3, the DNA is TGTGCCAGCAGTCTTCGACAGGGTTCGGGCTACACCTTC. Amino acid sequence: CASSLRQGSGYTF. The chain recombines TRBV2 with TRBJ1-2; 7 bases are shared with TRBD1. Germline CDR1 SNHLY, CDR2 FYNNEI. The junction had 8 bases not matched to a gene; V was cut back by 5 bases and J by 8 bases. The CDR3 contains 13 residues.